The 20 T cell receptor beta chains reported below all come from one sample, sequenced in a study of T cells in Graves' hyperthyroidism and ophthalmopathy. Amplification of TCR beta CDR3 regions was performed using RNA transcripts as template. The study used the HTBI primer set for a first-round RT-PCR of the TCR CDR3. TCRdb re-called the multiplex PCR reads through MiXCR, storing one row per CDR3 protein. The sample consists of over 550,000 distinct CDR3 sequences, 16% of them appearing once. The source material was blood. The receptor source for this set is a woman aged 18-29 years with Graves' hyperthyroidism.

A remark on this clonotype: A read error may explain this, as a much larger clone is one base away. The CDR3 region is CASSKVGYGKNIQYF. For the CDR3, the DNA is TGTGCCAGTAGTAAGGTGGGTTACGGCAAAAACATTCAGTACTTC. The genes are TRBV19 and TRBJ2-4; no reliable D call. The CDR3 totals 15 residues. CDR1 and CDR2 from the germline V gene are LNHDA and SQIVND (reference sequence). The V end was cut by 4 bases, the J end by 3 bases, with 13 bases between.

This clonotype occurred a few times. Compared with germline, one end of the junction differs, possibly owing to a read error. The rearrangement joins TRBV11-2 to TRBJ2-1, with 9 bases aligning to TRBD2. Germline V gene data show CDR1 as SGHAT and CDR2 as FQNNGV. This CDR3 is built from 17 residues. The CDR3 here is CAGSRRLTSGSYNEQFF. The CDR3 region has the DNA TGTGCCGGCAGCCGACGCCTGACTAGCGGCTCCTACAATGAGCAGTTCTTC.

In DNA form, the CDR3 reads TGTGCCAGCAGCGTAGGTGGACAGGGAAAATACGAGCAGTACTTC. Translated, it gives CASSVGGQGKYEQYF. This chain joins TRBV9 and TRBJ2-7; 8 bases align to TRBD1. Germline lookup yields CDR1 SGDLS and CDR2 YYNGEE. This CDR3 spans 15 amino acids. The ends lost 0 bases at V and 4 bases at J; junction bases unmatched: 6.

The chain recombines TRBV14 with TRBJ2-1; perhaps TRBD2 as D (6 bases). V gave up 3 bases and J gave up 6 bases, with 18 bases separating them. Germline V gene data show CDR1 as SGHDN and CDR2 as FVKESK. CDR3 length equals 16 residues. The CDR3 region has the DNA TGTGCCAGCAGCCAGGGACCGGGACTCAATTTCAATGAGCAGTTCTTC. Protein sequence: CASSQGPGLNFNEQFF.

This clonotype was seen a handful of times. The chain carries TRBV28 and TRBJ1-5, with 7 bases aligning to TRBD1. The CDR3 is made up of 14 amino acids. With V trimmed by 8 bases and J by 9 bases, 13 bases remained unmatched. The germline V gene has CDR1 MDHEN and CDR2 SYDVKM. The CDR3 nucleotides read TGTGCCAGCGGGCAAACAGGGGAATCGGGGCCCCAGCATTTT. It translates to CASGQTGESGPQHF.

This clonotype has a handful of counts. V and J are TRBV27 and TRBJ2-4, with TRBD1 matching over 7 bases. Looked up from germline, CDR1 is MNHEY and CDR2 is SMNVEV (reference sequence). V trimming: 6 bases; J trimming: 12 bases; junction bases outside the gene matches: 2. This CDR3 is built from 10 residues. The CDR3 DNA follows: TGTGCCAGCAGCAGGGGGTGTCAGTACTTC. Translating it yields CASSRGCQYF.

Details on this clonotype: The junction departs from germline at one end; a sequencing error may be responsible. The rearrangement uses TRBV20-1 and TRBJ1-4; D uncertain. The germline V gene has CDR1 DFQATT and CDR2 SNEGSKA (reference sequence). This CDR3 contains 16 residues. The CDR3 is CSARHGKQATNEKLLF. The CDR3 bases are TGCAGTGCTAGACACGGGAAACAAGCAACTAATGAAAAACTGCTTTTT.

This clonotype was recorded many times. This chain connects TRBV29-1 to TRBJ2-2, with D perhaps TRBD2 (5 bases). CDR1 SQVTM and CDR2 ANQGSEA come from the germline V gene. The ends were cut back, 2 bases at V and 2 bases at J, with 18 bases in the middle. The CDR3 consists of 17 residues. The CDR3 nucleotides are TGCAGCGTTGAAATCCCCGGGAAATTTAGAAACACCGGGGAGCTGTTTTTT. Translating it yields CSVEIPGKFRNTGELFF.

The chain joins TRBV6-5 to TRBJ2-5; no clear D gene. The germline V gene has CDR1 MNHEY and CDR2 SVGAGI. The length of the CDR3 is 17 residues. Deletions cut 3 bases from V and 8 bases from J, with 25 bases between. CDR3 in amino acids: CASSYSLRSTNLRTQYF. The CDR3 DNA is TGTGCCAGCAGTTATAGCCTACGGAGCACCAATTTGAGAACCCAGTACTTC.

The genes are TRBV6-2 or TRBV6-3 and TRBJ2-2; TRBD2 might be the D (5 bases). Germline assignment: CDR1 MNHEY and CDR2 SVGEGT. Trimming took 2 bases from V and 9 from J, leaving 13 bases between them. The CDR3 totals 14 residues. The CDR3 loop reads CASSYPPGSRELFF. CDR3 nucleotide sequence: TGTGCCAGCAGTTACCCTCCGGGATCAAGGGAGCTGTTTTTT.

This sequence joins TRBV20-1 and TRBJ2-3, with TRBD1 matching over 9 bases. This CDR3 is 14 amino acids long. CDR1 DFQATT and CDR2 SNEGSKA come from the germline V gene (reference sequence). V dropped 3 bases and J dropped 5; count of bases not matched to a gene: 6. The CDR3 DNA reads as TGCAGTGCTAGTTTGGGACAGGGACAAGATACGCAGTATTTT. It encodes CSASLGQGQDTQYF.

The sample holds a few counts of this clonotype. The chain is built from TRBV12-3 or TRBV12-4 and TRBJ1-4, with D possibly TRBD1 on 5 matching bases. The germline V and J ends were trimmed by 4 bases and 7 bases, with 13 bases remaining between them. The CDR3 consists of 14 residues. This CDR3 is CASSSGSLSEKLFF. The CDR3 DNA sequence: TGTGCCAGCAGTTCAGGGTCGCTGAGTGAAAAACTGTTTTTT.

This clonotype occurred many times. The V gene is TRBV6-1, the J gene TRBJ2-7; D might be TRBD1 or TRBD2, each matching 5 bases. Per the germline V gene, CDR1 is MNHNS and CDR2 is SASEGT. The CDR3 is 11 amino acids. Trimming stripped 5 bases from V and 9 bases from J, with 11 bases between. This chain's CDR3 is CASSLRGVQYF. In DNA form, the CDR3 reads TGTGCCAGCAGTCTCCGAGGGGTGCAGTACTTC.

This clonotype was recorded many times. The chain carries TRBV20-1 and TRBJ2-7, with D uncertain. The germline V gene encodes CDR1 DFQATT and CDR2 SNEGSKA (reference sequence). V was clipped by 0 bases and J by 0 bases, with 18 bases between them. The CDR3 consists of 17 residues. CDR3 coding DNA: TGCAGTGCTAGAGATCTTGGTGGGATTGTCCCCTCCTACGAGCAGTACTTC. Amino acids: CSARDLGGIVPSYEQYF.

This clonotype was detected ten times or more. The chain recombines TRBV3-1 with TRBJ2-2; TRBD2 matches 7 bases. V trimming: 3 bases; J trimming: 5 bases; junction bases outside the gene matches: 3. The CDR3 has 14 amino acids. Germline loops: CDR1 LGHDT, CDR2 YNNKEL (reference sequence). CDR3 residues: CASSHAGVTGELFF. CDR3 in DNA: TGTGCCAGCAGCCACGCGGGAGTTACCGGGGAGCTGTTTTTT. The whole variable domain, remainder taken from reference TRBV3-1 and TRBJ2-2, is DTAVSQTPKYLVTQMGNDKSIKCEQNLGHDTMYWYKQDSKKFLKIMFSYNNKELIINETVPNRFSPKSPDKAHLNLHINSLELGDSAVYFCASSHAGVTGELFFGEGSRLTVL.

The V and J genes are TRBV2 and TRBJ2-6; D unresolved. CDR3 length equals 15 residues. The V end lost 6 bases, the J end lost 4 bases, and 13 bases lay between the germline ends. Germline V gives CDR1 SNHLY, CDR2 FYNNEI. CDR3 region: CASSNSKAGANVLTF. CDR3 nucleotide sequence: TGTGCCAGCAGCAACTCCAAGGCCGGGGCCAACGTCCTGACTTTC.

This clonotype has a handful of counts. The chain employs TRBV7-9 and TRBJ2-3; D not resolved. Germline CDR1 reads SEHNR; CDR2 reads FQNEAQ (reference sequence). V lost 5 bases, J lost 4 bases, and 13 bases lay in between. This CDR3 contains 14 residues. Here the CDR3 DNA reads TGTGCCAGCAGCCCTAGTGGGATTTCAGATACGCAGTATTTT. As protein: CASSPSGISDTQYF.

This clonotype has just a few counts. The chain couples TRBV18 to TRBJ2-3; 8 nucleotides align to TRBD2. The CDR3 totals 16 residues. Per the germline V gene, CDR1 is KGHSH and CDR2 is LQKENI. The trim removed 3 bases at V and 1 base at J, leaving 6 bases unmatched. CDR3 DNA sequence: TGTGCCAGCTCACCGAAAGCGGGAGCCGGCACAGATACGCAGTATTTT. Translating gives CASSPKAGAGTDTQYF.

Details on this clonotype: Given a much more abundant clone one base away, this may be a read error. CDR3 protein: CASSGDENTEAFF. CDR3 nucleotides: TGTGCCAGCAGCGGGGACGAGAACACTGAAGCTTTCTTT. V gene TRBV6-4 combines with J gene TRBJ1-1; D is perhaps TRBD1 (5 bases). The V and J ends lost 6 bases and 1 base respectively, with 9 bases between them. The CDR3 totals 13 residues. Germline loops: CDR1 MRHNA, CDR2 SNTAGT.

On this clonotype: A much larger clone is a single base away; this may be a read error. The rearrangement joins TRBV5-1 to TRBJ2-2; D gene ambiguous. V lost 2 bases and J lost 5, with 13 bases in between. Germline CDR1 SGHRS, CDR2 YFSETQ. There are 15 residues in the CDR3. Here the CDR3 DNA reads TGCGCCAGCAGCTTCGATGGGCTCAGGACCGGGGAGCTGTTTTTT. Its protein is CASSFDGLRTGELFF. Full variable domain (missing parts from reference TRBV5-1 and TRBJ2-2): KAGVTQTPRYLIKTRGQQVTLSCSPISGHRSVSWYQQTPGQGLQFLFEYFSETQRNKGNFPGRFSGRQFSNSRSEMNVSTLELGDSALYLCASSFDGLRTGELFFGEGSRLTVL.